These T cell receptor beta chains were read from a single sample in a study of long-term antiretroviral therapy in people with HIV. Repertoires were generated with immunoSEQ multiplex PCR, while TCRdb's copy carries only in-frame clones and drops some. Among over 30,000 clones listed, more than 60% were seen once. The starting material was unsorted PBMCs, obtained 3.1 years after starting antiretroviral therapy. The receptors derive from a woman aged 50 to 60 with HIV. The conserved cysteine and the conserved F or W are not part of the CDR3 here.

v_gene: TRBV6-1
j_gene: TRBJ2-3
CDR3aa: ASSDRTGWAPSTDTQY

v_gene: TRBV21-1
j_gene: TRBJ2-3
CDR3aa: ASTSSTDTQY

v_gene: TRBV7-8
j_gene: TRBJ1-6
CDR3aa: ASSADRYNSPLH

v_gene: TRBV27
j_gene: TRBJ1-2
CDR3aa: ASSSNRDNYGYT

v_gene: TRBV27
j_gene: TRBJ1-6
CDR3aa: ASSFGQRGSPLH

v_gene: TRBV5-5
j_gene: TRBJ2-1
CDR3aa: ASSSRTGSSYNEQF

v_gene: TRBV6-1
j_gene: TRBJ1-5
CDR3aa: ASTPGIISSQH

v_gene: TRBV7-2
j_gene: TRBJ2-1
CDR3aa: ASSFVRGLADNEQF

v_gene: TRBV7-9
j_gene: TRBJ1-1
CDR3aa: ASSLVTTLNTEAF

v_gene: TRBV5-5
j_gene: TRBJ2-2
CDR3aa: ASSLVGQNTGELF

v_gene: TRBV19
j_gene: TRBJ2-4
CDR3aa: ASSLQSTGLAKNIQY

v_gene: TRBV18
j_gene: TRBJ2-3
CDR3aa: ASSPPQGQKDTQY

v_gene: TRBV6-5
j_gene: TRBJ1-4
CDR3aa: ASSIQGSEKLF

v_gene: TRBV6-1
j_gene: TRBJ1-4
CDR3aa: ASSEVPPGANEKLF

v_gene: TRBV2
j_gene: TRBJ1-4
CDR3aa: ASSETGNNEKLF

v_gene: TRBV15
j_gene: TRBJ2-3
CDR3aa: ATSRPRTGTDTQY

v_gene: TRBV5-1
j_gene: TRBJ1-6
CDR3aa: ASSPRPGTGPDNSPLH

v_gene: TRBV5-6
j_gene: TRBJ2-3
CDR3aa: ASSIGTINTDTQY

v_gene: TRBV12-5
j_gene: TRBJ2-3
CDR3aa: ASGLPPKLAISTDTQY

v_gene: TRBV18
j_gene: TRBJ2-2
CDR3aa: ASSPNNLGALGTGELF

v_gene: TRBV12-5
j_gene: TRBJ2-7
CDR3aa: ASGLGGTSGFNSYEQY

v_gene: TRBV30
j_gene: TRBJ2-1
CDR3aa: AWARSYNEQF

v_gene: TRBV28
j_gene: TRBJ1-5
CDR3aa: ASSPRDRGSQPQH

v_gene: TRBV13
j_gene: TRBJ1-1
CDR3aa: ASSSIGGPAF

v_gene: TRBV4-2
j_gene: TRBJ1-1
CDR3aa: AAMGGIETEAF

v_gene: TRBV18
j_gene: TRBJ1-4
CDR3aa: ASSQPGQGPATNEKLF

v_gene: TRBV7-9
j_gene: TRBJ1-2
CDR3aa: ASSLAEDRGSVGYT

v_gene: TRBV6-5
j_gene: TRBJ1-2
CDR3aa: ASSSGIYGYT

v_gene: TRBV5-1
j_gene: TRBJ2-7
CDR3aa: ASSSGQGYHEQY

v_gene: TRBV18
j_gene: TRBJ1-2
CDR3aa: ASSTLDRDSPIYGYT

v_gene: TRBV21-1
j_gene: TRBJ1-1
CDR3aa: ASRDGRGADTEAF

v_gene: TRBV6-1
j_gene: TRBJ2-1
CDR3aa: ASSDPEGLNEQF

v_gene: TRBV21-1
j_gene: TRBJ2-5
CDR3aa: ASSKGARDRGYDETQY

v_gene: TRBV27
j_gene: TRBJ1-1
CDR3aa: ASSLIGGDLNTEAF

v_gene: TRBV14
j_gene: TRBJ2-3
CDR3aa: ASSPNGGLGTDTQY

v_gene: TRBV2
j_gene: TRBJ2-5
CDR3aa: ASSRTGAGVETQY

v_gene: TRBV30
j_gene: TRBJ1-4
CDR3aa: AWSVPTGRNEKLF

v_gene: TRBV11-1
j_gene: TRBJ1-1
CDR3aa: ASSLDVGTQSF

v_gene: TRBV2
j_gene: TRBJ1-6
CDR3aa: ASSGGTVNSPLH

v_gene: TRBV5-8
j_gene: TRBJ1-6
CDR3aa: ASSSNRDSPLH

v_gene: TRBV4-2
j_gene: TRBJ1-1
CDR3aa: ASSVRTGFDTEAF

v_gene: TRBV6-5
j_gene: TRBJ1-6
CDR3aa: ASSYSGGGNSPLH

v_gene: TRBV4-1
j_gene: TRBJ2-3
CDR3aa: ASSLLSGTASTDTQY

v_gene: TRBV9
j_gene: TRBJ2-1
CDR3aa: ASSPRPGDNEQF

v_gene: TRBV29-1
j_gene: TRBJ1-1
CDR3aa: SVEERGSTEAF

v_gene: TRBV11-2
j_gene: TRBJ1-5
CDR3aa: ASSPGTGASGPQH

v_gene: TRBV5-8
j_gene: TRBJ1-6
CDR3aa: ASRSRDTPLNSPLH

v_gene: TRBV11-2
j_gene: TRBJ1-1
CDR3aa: ASSPRGRGGTEAF